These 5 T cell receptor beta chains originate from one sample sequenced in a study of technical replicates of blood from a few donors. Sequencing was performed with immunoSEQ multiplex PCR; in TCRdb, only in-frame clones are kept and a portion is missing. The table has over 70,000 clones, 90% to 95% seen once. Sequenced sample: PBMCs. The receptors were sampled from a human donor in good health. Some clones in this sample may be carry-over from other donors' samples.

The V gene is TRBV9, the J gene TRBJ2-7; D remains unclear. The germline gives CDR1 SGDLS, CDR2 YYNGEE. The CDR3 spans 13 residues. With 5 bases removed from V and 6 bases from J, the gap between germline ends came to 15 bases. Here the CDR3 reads CASSPSSLGEQYF. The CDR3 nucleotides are TGTGCCAGCAGTCCTAGTTCCCTTGGCGAGCAGTACTTC.

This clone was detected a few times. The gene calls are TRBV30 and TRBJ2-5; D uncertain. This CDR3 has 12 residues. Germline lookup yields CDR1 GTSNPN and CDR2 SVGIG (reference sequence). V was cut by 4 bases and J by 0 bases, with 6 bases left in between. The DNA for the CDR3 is TGTGCCTGGAACGGTAACCAAGAGACCCAGTACTTC. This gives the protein CAWNGNQETQYF.

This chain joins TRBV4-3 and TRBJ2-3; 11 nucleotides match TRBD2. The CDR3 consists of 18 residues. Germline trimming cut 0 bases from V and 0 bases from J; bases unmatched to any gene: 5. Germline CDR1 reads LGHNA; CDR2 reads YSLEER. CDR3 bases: TGCGCCAGCAGCCAAGATCCTAGCGGGGGGTCGAGCACAGATACGCAGTATTTT. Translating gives CASSQDPSGGSSTDTQYF.

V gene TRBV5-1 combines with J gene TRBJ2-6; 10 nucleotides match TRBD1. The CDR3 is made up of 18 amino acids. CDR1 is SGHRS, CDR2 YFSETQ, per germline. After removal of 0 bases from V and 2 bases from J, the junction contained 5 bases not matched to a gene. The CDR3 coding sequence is TGCGCCAGCAGCTTGGGGGGACAGGGGTATACTGGGGCCAACGTCCTGACTTTC. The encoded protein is CASSLGGQGYTGANVLTF.

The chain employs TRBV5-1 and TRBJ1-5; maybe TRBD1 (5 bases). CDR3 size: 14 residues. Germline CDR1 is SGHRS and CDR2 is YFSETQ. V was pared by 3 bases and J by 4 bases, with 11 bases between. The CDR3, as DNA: TGCGCCAGCAGCTCGGGGGGGGGTAATCAGCCCCAGCATTTT. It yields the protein CASSSGGGNQPQHF.